Listed below are T cell receptor beta chains from one sample, sequenced in a study of radiotherapy plus CTLA-4 blockade in lung cancer. The repertoire was sequenced with immunoSEQ multiplex PCR; TCRdb's copy has only in-frame clones and lacks some. The table includes 40,000 to 50,000 clones, under 80% detected once. The sequences come from peripheral blood, collected from a patient treated with radiotherapy plus ipilimumab. Receptors originate from a human donor with non-small cell lung cancer who had stable disease on radiotherapy plus ipilimumab. Both conserved end residues are part of each CDR3. The D gene is left open where the match is weak. Not every row has a clone size; where given, it reads once, few, many or a size class.

V	J	size	D	CDR3	DNA
TRBV10-1	TRBJ1-1	NA	NA	CASSDPGQLEAFF	TGCGCCAGCAGTGATCCCGGACAGCTTGAAGCTTTCTTT
TRBV7-9	TRBJ2-3	few	NA	CASSLVVADTQYF	TGTGCCAGCAGCTTAGTCGTCGCAGATACGCAGTATTTT
TRBV2	TRBJ2-2	NA	TRBD1	CASRKDRDRVTTGELFF	TGTGCCAGCCGAAAGGATCGGGACAGGGTTACCACCGGGGAGCTGTTTTTT
TRBV5-1	TRBJ1-4	NA	NA	CASSLGQNNEKLFF	TGCGCCAGCAGCCTTGGACAGAACAATGAAAAACTGTTTTTT
TRBV11-3	TRBJ1-1	NA	NA	CASSLDSPMNTEAFF	TGTGCCAGCAGCTTGGACAGTCCCATGAACACTGAAGCTTTCTTT
TRBV7-9	TRBJ1-1	NA	NA	CASSSALQGGTEAFF	TGTGCCAGCAGCTCCGCCCTACAGGGTGGAACTGAAGCTTTCTTT
TRBV18	TRBJ2-7	NA	NA	CASSPRRDSYEQYF	TGTGCCAGCTCACCACGAAGAGACTCCTACGAGCAGTACTTC
TRBV6-1	TRBJ1-5	NA	NA	CASSEGGWWVPQHF	TGTGCCAGCAGTGAAGGCGGGTGGTGGGTGCCCCAGCATTTT
TRBV9	TRBJ1-2	NA	TRBD1	CASSEGTGAGYGYTF	TGTGCCAGCAGCGAAGGGACAGGGGCGGGCTATGGCTACACCTTC
TRBV5-6	TRBJ1-6	NA	TRBD1	CASSFFRLKSGQGDSPLHF	TGTGCCAGCAGCTTTTTCCGCCTGAAATCGGGACAGGGGGATTCACCCCTCCACTTT
TRBV9	TRBJ2-1	few	TRBD2	CASSVSPSGGMNEQFF	TGTGCCAGCAGCGTCTCCCCCAGCGGGGGGATGAATGAGCAGTTCTTC
TRBV7-6	TRBJ2-5	NA	TRBD1	CASSQRTGTSETQYF	TGTGCCAGCAGCCAGAGGACAGGGACAAGTGAGACCCAGTACTTC